The present TCR beta chain was sequenced within a study of neoadjuvant nivolumab and ipilimumab in lung cancer. Method: immunoSEQ multiplex PCR; TCRdb's copy keeps in-frame clones and lacks some. The table records some 31,000 clones, under 95% of them present only once. Comments on this clone: Its antigen is currently unknown.

The V end lost 0 bases, the J end lost 2 bases, and 14 bases lay between the germline ends. The CDR3 contains 16 residues. Germline CDR1 reads SGHRS; CDR2 reads YFSETQ. Study-level results: From pretherapy to surgery, tumor richness and clonality rose with dual therapy. Only a small number of samples underwent TCR sequencing.

The receptor was derived from an adult with non-small cell lung cancer. The input for sequencing was peripheral blood, taken after neoadjuvant nivolumab, alone or with ipilimumab, at or shortly before surgery. This chain links TRBV5-1 with TRBJ1-1; weak D call: TRBD1 (5 bases). The CDR3 DNA sequence: TGCGCCAGCAGCTTGGATCGGGGCCAGGGCAACACTGAAGCTTTCTTT. Amino acids: CASSLDRGQGNTEAFF.